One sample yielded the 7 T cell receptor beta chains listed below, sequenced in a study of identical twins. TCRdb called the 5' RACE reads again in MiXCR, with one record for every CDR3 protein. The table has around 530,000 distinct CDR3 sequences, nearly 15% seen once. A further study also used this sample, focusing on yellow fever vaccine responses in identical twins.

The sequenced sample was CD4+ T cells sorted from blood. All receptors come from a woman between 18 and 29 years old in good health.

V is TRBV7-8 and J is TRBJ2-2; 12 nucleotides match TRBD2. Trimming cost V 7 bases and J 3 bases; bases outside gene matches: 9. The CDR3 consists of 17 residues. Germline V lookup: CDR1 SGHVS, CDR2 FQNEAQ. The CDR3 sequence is CASTPLAGGPDTGELFF. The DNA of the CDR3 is TGTGCCAGCACCCCCCTAGCGGGGGGGCCTGACACCGGGGAGCTGTTTTTT.

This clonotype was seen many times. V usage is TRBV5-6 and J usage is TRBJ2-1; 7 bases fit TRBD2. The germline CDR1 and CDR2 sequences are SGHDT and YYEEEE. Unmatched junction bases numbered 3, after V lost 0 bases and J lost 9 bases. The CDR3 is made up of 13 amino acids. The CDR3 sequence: CASSLGLAGEQFF. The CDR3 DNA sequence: TGTGCCAGCAGCTTGGGACTAGCCGGTGAGCAGTTCTTC.

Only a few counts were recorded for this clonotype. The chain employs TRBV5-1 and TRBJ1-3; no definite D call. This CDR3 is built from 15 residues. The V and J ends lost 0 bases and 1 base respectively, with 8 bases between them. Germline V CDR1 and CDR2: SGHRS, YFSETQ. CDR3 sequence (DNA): TGCGCCAGCAGCTTGGATACCCGATCTGGAAACACCATATATTTT. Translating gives CASSLDTRSGNTIYF.

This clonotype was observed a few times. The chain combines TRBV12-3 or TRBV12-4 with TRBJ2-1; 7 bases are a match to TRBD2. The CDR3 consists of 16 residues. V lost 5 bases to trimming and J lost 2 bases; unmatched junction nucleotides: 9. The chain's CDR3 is CASSPVASGTYNEQFF. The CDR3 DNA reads TGTGCCAGCAGTCCGGTGGCTAGCGGAACCTACAATGAGCAGTTCTTC.

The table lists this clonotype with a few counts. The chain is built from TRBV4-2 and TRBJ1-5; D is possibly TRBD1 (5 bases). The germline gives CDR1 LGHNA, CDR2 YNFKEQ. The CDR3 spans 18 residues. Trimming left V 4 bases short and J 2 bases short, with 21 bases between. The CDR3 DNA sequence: TGTGCCAGCAGCCGAAAGGGACCAATGGGGGGTGGCAATCAGCCCCAGCATTTT. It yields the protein CASSRKGPMGGGNQPQHF.

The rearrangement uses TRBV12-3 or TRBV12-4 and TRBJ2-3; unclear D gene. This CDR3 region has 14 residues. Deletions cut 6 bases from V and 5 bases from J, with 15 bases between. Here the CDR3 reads CASSPVSFIDTQYF. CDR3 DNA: TGTGCCAGCAGCCCTGTTAGCTTCATAGATACGCAGTATTTT.

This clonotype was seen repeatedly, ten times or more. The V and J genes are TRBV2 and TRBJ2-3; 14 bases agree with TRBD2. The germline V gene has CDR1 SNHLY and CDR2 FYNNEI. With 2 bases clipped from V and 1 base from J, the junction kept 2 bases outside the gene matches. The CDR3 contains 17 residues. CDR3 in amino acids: CASSETGLAGGTDTQYF. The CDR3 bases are TGTGCCAGCAGTGAAACGGGACTAGCGGGAGGCACAGATACGCAGTATTTT.